The rows below give T cell receptor beta chains drawn from one sample of a study of CD8 T cells in Susac syndrome. TCRdb re-derived calls from the immunoSEQ multiplex PCR reads in MiXCR, one entry per CDR3 protein. Among roughly 120,000 distinct CDR3 sequences, around 92% were seen once, and the ten largest hold roughly 0.088%. What was sequenced was CD4+ T cells from PBMCs. These receptors originate from a human donor with multiple sclerosis. CDR3s leave out the opening cysteine and the closing phenylalanine or tryptophan. A D gene is named only where the DNA matches it firmly.

V gene: TRBV5-1; D gene: TRBD1; J gene: TRBJ2-7; CDR3 protein: ASSLETGIDEQY
V gene: TRBV15; D gene: -; J gene: TRBJ1-1; CDR3 protein: ATSRVRGGEAF
V gene: TRBV20-1; D gene: -; J gene: TRBJ2-5; CDR3 protein: SARDMGGPQETQY
V gene: TRBV18; D gene: -; J gene: TRBJ1-1; CDR3 protein: ASSQQSLKAEAF
V gene: TRBV9; D gene: -; J gene: TRBJ2-2; CDR3 protein: ASSNGLFSGELF
V gene: TRBV29-1; D gene: -; J gene: TRBJ2-3; CDR3 protein: SVVENRAPDTQY
V gene: TRBV12-3/TRBV12-4; D gene: TRBD1; J gene: TRBJ1-5; CDR3 protein: ASSVTGGGQPQH
V gene: TRBV19; D gene: TRBD1; J gene: TRBJ2-2; CDR3 protein: ATRTGRSTGELF
V gene: TRBV20-1; D gene: -; J gene: TRBJ1-2; CDR3 protein: SARDRLGRVGGYT
V gene: TRBV7-2; D gene: -; J gene: TRBJ2-7; CDR3 protein: ASTEPWVGEQY
V gene: TRBV15; D gene: -; J gene: TRBJ2-1; CDR3 protein: ATSPSRRNHNEQF
V gene: TRBV15; D gene: TRBD1; J gene: TRBJ2-7; CDR3 protein: ATSRELSGTEYEQY
V gene: TRBV9; D gene: -; J gene: TRBJ1-5; CDR3 protein: ASSVGGSNQPQH
V gene: TRBV7-8; D gene: TRBD1; J gene: TRBJ2-5; CDR3 protein: ASSRGQGKETQY
V gene: TRBV20-1; D gene: -; J gene: TRBJ1-2; CDR3 protein: SARGGSLNYGYT
V gene: TRBV6-5; D gene: -; J gene: TRBJ2-1; CDR3 protein: ASSFGKFYNEQF
V gene: TRBV20-1; D gene: -; J gene: TRBJ2-3; CDR3 protein: SASLRGAGDTQY
V gene: TRBV4-3; D gene: -; J gene: TRBJ1-4; CDR3 protein: ASSQDHPEKLF
V gene: TRBV3-1; D gene: -; J gene: TRBJ1-1; CDR3 protein: ASSQVTSTEAF
V gene: TRBV2; D gene: TRBD1; J gene: TRBJ2-1; CDR3 protein: ASKQGKISYNEQF
V gene: TRBV12-3/TRBV12-4; D gene: -; J gene: TRBJ2-7; CDR3 protein: ASSLASIGEQY
V gene: TRBV5-1; D gene: -; J gene: TRBJ2-1; CDR3 protein: ASSLSEDEQF
V gene: TRBV7-3; D gene: TRBD1; J gene: TRBJ1-1; CDR3 protein: ASSRPGQGARRTEAF
V gene: TRBV29-1; D gene: TRBD2; J gene: TRBJ2-7; CDR3 protein: SVATGGRREQY
V gene: TRBV12-3/TRBV12-4; D gene: -; J gene: TRBJ2-7; CDR3 protein: ASSLGVWQGPSIGEQY
V gene: TRBV4-2; D gene: -; J gene: TRBJ2-5; CDR3 protein: ASSQGSLETQY
V gene: TRBV11-2; D gene: -; J gene: TRBJ2-5; CDR3 protein: ASSKGTQETQY
V gene: TRBV14; D gene: TRBD1; J gene: TRBJ2-3; CDR3 protein: ASSLGQGPQY
V gene: TRBV4-3; D gene: TRBD2; J gene: TRBJ2-3; CDR3 protein: ASSQDLRGVGTDTQY
V gene: TRBV9; D gene: -; J gene: TRBJ1-2; CDR3 protein: ASSVDGNNGYT
V gene: TRBV18; D gene: TRBD2; J gene: TRBJ2-7; CDR3 protein: ASSPNRGGRFRSYEQY
V gene: TRBV11-1; D gene: -; J gene: TRBJ2-1; CDR3 protein: ASSLNRDKEQF
V gene: TRBV6-6; D gene: -; J gene: TRBJ2-7; CDR3 protein: ASSYTSYEQY
V gene: TRBV30; D gene: -; J gene: TRBJ1-5; CDR3 protein: AWSVSLQDQPQH
V gene: TRBV13; D gene: TRBD1; J gene: TRBJ2-5; CDR3 protein: ASSFGTGAGTQY
V gene: TRBV3-1; D gene: -; J gene: TRBJ2-3; CDR3 protein: ASSQTRDTQY
V gene: TRBV30; D gene: TRBD1; J gene: TRBJ1-6; CDR3 protein: AWSVTGVVNSPLH
V gene: TRBV5-1; D gene: -; J gene: TRBJ2-6; CDR3 protein: ASSLEGTGANVLT
V gene: TRBV6-2/TRBV6-3; D gene: -; J gene: TRBJ2-7; CDR3 protein: AGSVDSYEQY
V gene: TRBV12-3/TRBV12-4; D gene: -; J gene: TRBJ1-1; CDR3 protein: ASSLFRGRDTEAF
V gene: TRBV5-5; D gene: -; J gene: TRBJ2-3; CDR3 protein: ASSLETGWDTQY
V gene: TRBV2; D gene: -; J gene: TRBJ1-2; CDR3 protein: ASTTTASGYT